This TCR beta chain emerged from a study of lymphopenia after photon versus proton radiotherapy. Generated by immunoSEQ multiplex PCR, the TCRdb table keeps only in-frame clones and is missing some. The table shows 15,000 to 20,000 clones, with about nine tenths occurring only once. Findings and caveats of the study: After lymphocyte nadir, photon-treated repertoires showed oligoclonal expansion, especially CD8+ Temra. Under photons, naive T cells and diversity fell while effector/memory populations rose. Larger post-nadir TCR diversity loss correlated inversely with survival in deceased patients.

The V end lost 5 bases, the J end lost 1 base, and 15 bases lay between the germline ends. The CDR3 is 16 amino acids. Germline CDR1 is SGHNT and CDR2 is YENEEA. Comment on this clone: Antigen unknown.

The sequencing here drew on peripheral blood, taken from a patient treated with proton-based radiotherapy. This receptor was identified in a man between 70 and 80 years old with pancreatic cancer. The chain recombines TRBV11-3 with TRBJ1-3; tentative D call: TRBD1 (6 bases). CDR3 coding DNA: TGTGCCAGCAGCCCCCGAGGAGGACAGTCTGGAAACACCATATATTTT. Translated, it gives CASSPRGGQSGNTIYF.